This T cell receptor (beta chain) was found in a study of shared clonotypes between healthy human individuals. Profiled with immunoSEQ multiplex PCR; TCRdb holds only in-frame clones, not every one. This sample has some 1,900,000 clones; approximately 94% occur once, and the top ten carry under 1.5%. Naive CD8 cells comprised CD45RO-negative, CCR7-positively selected cells, excluding terminally differentiated effector memory CD45RA+ cells. There were no recent acute infections or vaccinations among the donors, who were healthy HIV-negative adults. Trimming shortened V by 3 bases and J by 0 bases, and 8 bases separated the two germline ends. Germline values: CDR1 SGHAT, CDR2 FQNNGV. The CDR3 is made up of 14 amino acids.

This chain joins TRBV11-2 and TRBJ1-2, with D possibly being TRBD1 (5 bases). The sample taken for sequencing was naive CD8+ T cells sorted from blood. The sequence came from a man between 18 and 35 years old in good health. Written as DNA, the CDR3 is TGTGCCAGCAGCTTTGGGACCTCTAACTATGGCTACACCTTC. This codes for CASSFGTSNYGYTF. Full variable domain (missing parts from reference TRBV11-2 and TRBJ1-2): EAGVAQSPRYKIIEKRQSVAFWCNPISGHATLYWYQQILGQGPKLLIQFQNNGVVDDSQLPKDRFSAERLKGVDSTLKIQPAKLEDSAVYLCASSFGTSNYGYTFGSGTRLTVV.